This entry lists 24 T cell receptor beta chains sequenced from one sample in a study of T-cell reconstitution after alpha-beta-depleted transplantation in children. Unique molecular identifiers were used to barcode this TCRbeta library. In TCRdb, the PCR reads were re-called with MiXCR into one record per CDR3 protein. The data hold 670,000 or so distinct CDR3 sequences, with approximately 14% observed a single time. This specimen was PBMCs, taken before TCRalphabeta/CD19-depleted stem cell transplant. The receptors stem from a girl aged 2 to 10 with congenital amegakaryocytic thrombocytopenia, due to receive a stem cell transplant.

This clonotype has more than one count but fewer than ten. The rearrangement links TRBV28 to TRBJ2-2, with D possibly being TRBD2 (5 bases). V lost 10 bases, J lost 3 bases, and 21 bases lay in between. Germline CDR1 is MDHEN and CDR2 is SYDVKM. This CDR3 contains 16 residues. The CDR3 spells CATERGTPTYTGELFF. The CDR3 DNA reads as TGTGCCACCGAACGGGGAACACCCACATACACCGGGGAGCTGTTTTTT.

This clonotype was observed a few times. The chain recombines TRBV29-1 with TRBJ1-3; D is perhaps TRBD1 (5 bases). Germline CDR1 and CDR2: SQVTM and ANQGSEA. V gave up 6 bases and J gave up 3 bases, with 18 bases separating them. The CDR3 extends over 15 amino acids. CDR3 sequence (DNA): TGCAGCGTGGAAACGATGGGGGGGGGTGGAAACACCATATATTTT. This gives the protein CSVETMGGGGNTIYF. Full variable domain (remainder filled in from reference TRBV29-1 and TRBJ1-3): SAVISQKPSRDICQRGTSLTIQCQVDSQVTMMFWYRQQPGQSLTLIATANQGSEATYESGFVIDKFPISRPNLTFSTLTVSNMSPEDSSIYLCSVETMGGGGNTIYFGEGSWLTVV.

A few counts support this clonotype. The gene calls are TRBV7-8 and TRBJ2-3; D is possibly TRBD2 (5 bases). The CDR3 contains 18 residues. Trimming stripped 6 bases from V and 6 bases from J, with 28 bases between. Germline CDR1 reads SGHVS; CDR2 reads FQNEAQ. The CDR3 is CASRSMVSGEHASDTQYF. The CDR3 bases are TGTGCCAGCAGGTCCATGGTCAGCGGAGAACACGCATCCGATACGCAGTATTTT.

This clonotype was picked up many times. The V and J genes are TRBV12-3 or TRBV12-4 and TRBJ2-2; D not certain. V lost 4 bases to trimming and J lost 7 bases, with 7 bases between them. CDR3 length: 12 amino acids. CDR3 in amino acids: CASSSKNGELFF. DNA of the CDR3: TGTGCCAGCAGTTCAAAGAACGGGGAGCTGTTTTTT.

This clonotype was recorded many times. The chain combines TRBV3-1 with TRBJ2-3, with D unresolved. The ends were cut back, 0 bases at V and 4 bases at J, with 8 bases in the middle. Germline V lookup: CDR1 LGHDT, CDR2 YNNKEL (reference sequence). This CDR3 is 14 amino acids long. The CDR3 sequence: CASSQEVQADTQYF. CDR3 nucleotide sequence: TGTGCCAGCAGCCAAGAGGTCCAAGCAGATACGCAGTATTTT.

This clonotype has a handful of counts. The chain combines TRBV29-1 with TRBJ1-1; a possible D gene is TRBD1 (5 bases). Germline-derived CDR1 and CDR2 are SQVTM and ANQGSEA. This CDR3 is built from 14 residues. Trimming took 0 bases from V and 3 from J, leaving 11 bases between them. CDR3 sequence: CSVEDRDGYTEAFF. CDR3 sequence (DNA): TGCAGCGTTGAAGACCGGGACGGGTACACTGAAGCTTTCTTT. Looking up the rest from reference TRBV29-1 and TRBJ1-1 gives the full variable domain: SAVISQKPSRDICQRGTSLTIQCQVDSQVTMMFWYRQQPGQSLTLIATANQGSEATYESGFVIDKFPISRPNLTFSTLTVSNMSPEDSSIYLCSVEDRDGYTEAFFGQGTRLTVV.

The J gene is TRBJ1-2, the V gene TRBV20-1, with D possibly TRBD1 on 5 matching bases. This CDR3 has 14 residues. V was clipped by 3 bases and J by 4 bases, with 15 bases between them. CDR1 is DFQATT, CDR2 SNEGSKA, per germline (reference sequence). The CDR3 reads CSARWGGSGYGYTF. The DNA of the CDR3 is TGCAGTGCTAGGTGGGGGGGGTCAGGCTATGGCTACACCTTC.

The chain uses TRBV6-1 and TRBJ2-1, with D maybe TRBD1 (5 bases). The germline V gene has CDR1 MNHNS and CDR2 SASEGT. The length of the CDR3 is 17 residues. With 3 bases removed from V and 6 bases from J, the gap between germline ends came to 21 bases. The CDR3 here is CASSDLTRVFISNEQFF. The CDR3 region has the DNA TGTGCCAGCAGTGATCTAACCAGGGTTTTCATCTCCAATGAGCAGTTCTTC.

This clonotype was observed at least ten times. This chain links TRBV6-2 or TRBV6-3 with TRBJ2-5; D not certain. The CDR3 has 15 residues. Per the germline V gene, CDR1 is MNHEY and CDR2 is SVGEGT. V dropped 2 bases and J dropped 5 bases, with 15 bases sitting between them. The CDR3 DNA reads TGTGCCAGCAGTTACGACGAGCAGGCATGGGAGACCCAGTACTTC. Amino acid sequence: CASSYDEQAWETQYF.

This clonotype showed up many times. The chain carries TRBV5-1 and TRBJ2-1; 8 positions agree with TRBD2. V dropped 4 bases and J dropped 2; count of bases not matched to a gene: 8. Germline V gives CDR1 SGHRS, CDR2 YFSETQ. The CDR3 has 16 residues. CDR3 sequence (DNA): TGCGCCAGCAGCGGGGCGGTACTAGCGGCCTACAATGAGCAGTTCTTC. The encoded protein is CASSGAVLAAYNEQFF.

A note on this clonotype: A clone one base away is much larger, so this may be a read error. The chain employs TRBV11-1 and TRBJ2-1; the D is unclear. The germline CDR1 and CDR2 sequences are SGHAT and FQDESV (reference sequence). The CDR3 is 13 residues long. DNA of the CDR3: TGTGCCGGCAGCTTGCCGGTAATAAATGAGCAGTTCTTC. Its protein is CAGSLPVINEQFF.

In its sample, this clonotype was seen many times. V gene TRBV5-1 combines with J gene TRBJ2-1; no clear D gene. In germline, CDR1 is SGHRS, CDR2 YFSETQ. Trimming took 4 bases from V and 4 from J, leaving 6 bases between them. This CDR3 comprises 12 residues. The chain's CDR3 is CASSVRYNEQFF. The CDR3 nucleotides read TGCGCCAGCAGCGTGAGATACAATGAGCAGTTCTTC. Using reference TRBV5-1 and TRBJ2-1 for the parts outside the CDR3, the full variable domain is KAGVTQTPRYLIKTRGQQVTLSCSPISGHRSVSWYQQTPGQGLQFLFEYFSETQRNKGNFPGRFSGRQFSNSRSEMNVSTLELGDSALYLCASSVRYNEQFFGPGTRLTVL.

As regards this clonotype: A read error may be the cause here, since a much bigger clone is one base away. The rearrangement joins TRBV14 to TRBJ1-6; no clear D. Germline V gene lookup returns CDR1 SGHDN and CDR2 FVKESK. This CDR3 comprises 13 residues. The V end was cut by 1 base, the J end by 9 bases, with 7 bases between. This chain's CDR3 is CASSQARASPLHF. As DNA, the CDR3 is TGTGCCAGCAGCCAAGCTAGGGCTTCACCCCTCCACTTT.

This clonotype was picked up a small number of times. The CDR3 sequence is CASGRTSGANVLTF. CDR3 sequence (DNA): TGTGCCAGCGGACGGACCTCTGGGGCCAACGTCCTGACTTTC. The V and J genes are TRBV7-9 and TRBJ2-6, with D hard to call. V was pared by 8 bases and J by 0 bases, with 8 bases between. CDR3 size: 14 residues. Germline V gene data show CDR1 as SEHNR and CDR2 as FQNEAQ (reference sequence).

This clonotype was counted many times. The J gene is TRBJ2-1, the V gene TRBV10-3, with 7 bases fitting TRBD2. Germline assignment: CDR1 ENHRY and CDR2 SYGVKD. J gave up 2 bases and V 6 bases, and 7 bases lay outside the gene matches. There are 15 residues in the CDR3. Here the CDR3 DNA reads TGTGCCATCAGGGGGGTGCGGGAGACCTACAATGAGCAGTTCTTC. This encodes CAIRGVRETYNEQFF.

This clonotype was observed at least ten times. This chain joins TRBV29-1 and TRBJ1-1; 12 bases align to TRBD1. Germline CDR1 and CDR2: SQVTM and ANQGSEA. The J segment lost 11 bases and the V segment lost 4 bases, leaving 14 bases of the junction unmatched. CDR3 length: 15 residues. CDR3 loop: CSVVGTGGAFGWAFF. Written as DNA, the CDR3 is TGCAGCGTTGTGGGGACAGGGGGCGCATTCGGTTGGGCTTTCTTT.

This clonotype was picked up a small number of times. The V gene is TRBV11-3, the J gene TRBJ2-7; unclear D gene. Trimming pared 0 bases from V and 6 bases from J, leaving 15 bases between. The CDR3 consists of 15 residues. Germline V CDR1 and CDR2: SGHNT, YENEEA. The CDR3 DNA reads TGTGCCAGCAGCTTAGACGGGCACGGCCAGTCCGAGCAGTACTTC. This translates into CASSLDGHGQSEQYF. Variable domain in full (rest from reference TRBV11-3 and TRBJ2-7): EAGVVQSPRYKIIEKKQPVAFWCNPISGHNTLYWYLQNLGQGPELLIRYENEEAVDDSQLPKDRFSAERLKGVDSTLKIQPAELGDSAVYLCASSLDGHGQSEQYFGPGTRLTVT.

This clonotype was detected a few times. J is TRBJ2-7 and V is TRBV7-2; D could derive from TRBD1 or TRBD2 (5 bases each). The length of the CDR3 is 13 residues. CDR1 and CDR2 (germline): SGHTA, FQGNSA. V shed 5 bases and J shed 5 bases, with 13 bases lying between them. This CDR3 reads CASSGGLNHEQYF. Here the CDR3 DNA reads TGTGCCAGCAGCGGGGGTCTTAACCACGAGCAGTACTTC.

This clonotype was observed a handful of times. The J gene is TRBJ2-5, the V gene TRBV10-1; D might be TRBD2 (6 bases). V gave up 3 bases and J gave up 4 bases, with 18 bases separating them. The CDR3 consists of 16 residues. Germline CDR1 reads WNHNN; CDR2 reads SYGVQD (reference sequence). The DNA for the CDR3 is TGCGCCAGCAGTGACGGGGGACTTAGCTCCCGAGAGACCCAGTACTTC. Its translation is CASSDGGLSSRETQYF.

This clonotype has just a few counts. The rearrangement uses TRBV29-1 and TRBJ2-1; D not resolved. The germline gives CDR1 SQVTM, CDR2 ANQGSEA. The CDR3 is made up of 14 amino acids. The V and J ends lost 1 base and 0 bases respectively, with 7 bases between them. CDR3 residues: CSVEGTASYNEQFF. CDR3 bases: TGCAGCGTTGAAGGTACAGCCTCCTACAATGAGCAGTTCTTC.

There are many counts of this clonotype. This chain links TRBV12-3 or TRBV12-4 with TRBJ2-1; weak D call: TRBD1 (6 bases). This CDR3 region has 17 residues. The V and J ends lost 5 bases and 0 bases respectively, with 17 bases between them. The CDR3 nucleotides read TGTGCCAGCAGTGGTCAACAGGGACCAATCTCCTACAATGAGCAGTTCTTC. This sequence encodes CASSGQQGPISYNEQFF.

This clonotype showed up just a few times. V is TRBV12-5 and J is TRBJ2-1, with D possibly being TRBD1 (6 bases). CDR1 and CDR2 from the germline V gene are LGHNT and FRNRAP. The CDR3 is 13 amino acids. Deletions cut 1 base from V and 7 bases from J, with 8 bases between. CDR3 sequence reads: CASGLEGGNEQFF. The CDR3 DNA is TGTGCTAGTGGTTTGGAAGGGGGTAATGAGCAGTTCTTC. The whole variable domain, remainder taken from reference TRBV12-5 and TRBJ2-1, is DARVTQTPRHKVTEMGQEVTMRCQPILGHNTVFWYRQTMMQGLELLAYFRNRAPLDDSGMPKDRFSAEMPDATLATLKIQPSEPRDSAVYFCASGLEGGNEQFFGPGTRLTVL.

This clonotype was seen more than once but under ten times. J is TRBJ1-1 and V is TRBV19; possibly TRBD1 for D (5 bases). V gave up 8 bases and J gave up 0 bases, with 16 bases separating them. This CDR3 spans 15 amino acids. Germline CDR1 reads LNHDA; CDR2 reads SQIVND (reference sequence). For the CDR3, the DNA is TGTGCCAGTCTTCCAGGGAGAAAGATGAACACTGAAGCTTTCTTT. This sequence encodes CASLPGRKMNTEAFF.

The chain combines TRBV7-2 with TRBJ2-7; D might be TRBD2 (5 bases). Germline CDR1 reads SGHTA; CDR2 reads FQGNSA. V lost 2 bases, J lost 6 bases, and 17 bases lay in between. The CDR3 covers 15 residues. The CDR3 nucleotides read TGTGCCAGCAGCTTAACTAGTGTGACTCTCGGCGAGCAGTACTTC. Its protein product is CASSLTSVTLGEQYF.